This TCR beta chain stems from a study of CD8 T cells in ankylosing spondylitis. Study results and limitations: In the blood and synovial fluid of reactive arthritis, some motif variants had been previously reported.

This clonotype showed up many times. Its target is not known. The TCR beta libraries were generated through quantitative 5'-RACE incorporating molecular barcodes. TCRdb reprocessed the 5' RACE reads via MiXCR and lists one record per CDR3 protein. Altogether 180,000 or so distinct CDR3 sequences are present, approximately 10% being singletons, with the ten largest covering under 35%. The TCR sequence derives from a male donor with ankylosing spondylitis or in good health (not recorded which). Sample: blood, either unsorted or a sorted T cell fraction (not recorded which).

CDR3 residues: CASSFDGGEGYTF. CDR3 coding DNA: TGTGCCAGCAGTTTCGACGGGGGAGAAGGCTACACCTTC. The rearrangement links TRBV12-3 or TRBV12-4 to TRBJ1-2; tentatively, D is TRBD1 (5 bases). This CDR3 spans 13 amino acids. V shed 3 bases and J shed 8 bases, with 13 bases lying between them.